The rows below give T cell receptor beta chains drawn from one sample of a study of T cell responses to AZD1222 COVID-19 vaccine. TCRdb's table, derived via immunoSEQ multiplex PCR, lists solely in-frame clones and lacks some. The table has 150,000 or so clones, more than 80% seen once. Sequencing used peripheral blood, obtained on day 0 of MenACWY control vaccination. Receptors originate from an adult in good health. Both conserved end residues are part of each CDR3. D genes are given only for firm matches. Clone size is stated in some rows and not others, as once, few, many or a class when expanded.

TRBJ2-2,15,NA,TRBV5-1,TRBD2,TGCGCCAGCAGCTTGAGCGGGGGGTCCACCGGGGAGCTGTTTTTT,CASSLSGGSTGELFF
TRBJ2-2,15,NA,TRBV5-1,NA,TGCGCCAGCAGCTTGGCACAGGAGAACACCGGGGAGCTGTTTTTT,CASSLAQENTGELFF
TRBJ1-5,15,NA,TRBV27,NA,TGTGCCAGCAGTCCCCTAAGGAGAAGCAATCAGCCCCAGCATTTT,CASSPLRRSNQPQHF
TRBJ1-1,13,NA,TRBV27,NA,TGTGCCAGCAGCATAAATCGGGACACTGAAGCTTTCTTT,CASSINRDTEAFF
TRBJ1-1,14,NA,TRBV4-3,TRBD1,TGCGCCAGCAGCCGGAACAGGGGAAACACTGAAGCTTTCTTT,CASSRNRGNTEAFF
TRBJ2-5,15,NA,TRBV13,TRBD2,TGTGCCAGCATCTTATGGGGGGGAGATCAAGAGACCCAGTACTTC,CASILWGGDQETQYF
TRBJ1-5,13,NA,TRBV4-1,NA,TGCGCCAGCAGCCTCTCCCCATCTCAGCCCCAGCATTTT,CASSLSPSQPQHF
TRBJ2-1,15,NA,TRBV9,TRBD2,TGTGCCAGCAGCGTCGGACTAGCGCAAAACAATGAGCAGTTCTTC,CASSVGLAQNNEQFF
TRBJ1-5,14,NA,TRBV4-1,NA,TGCGCCAGCAGCCAGGTCGGGGCCAATCAGCCCCAGCATTTT,CASSQVGANQPQHF
TRBJ2-7,13,NA,TRBV30,NA,TGTGCCTGGAGTAGGGGCCAGCCCTACGAGCAGTACTTC,CAWSRGQPYEQYF
TRBJ1-6,14,NA,TRBV28,NA,TGTGCCAGCAGTCTCAGGGGTACGAATTCACCCCTCCACTTT,CASSLRGTNSPLHF
TRBJ1-1,15,NA,TRBV27,NA,TGTGCCAGCACCCTATGGGTCCAGGGCAGGACGGGGGCTTTCTTT,CASTLWVQGRTGAFF
TRBJ1-5,14,NA,TRBV6-1,NA,TGTGCCAGCAGTGAAAGTTGGAGCAATCAGCCCCAGCATTTT,CASSESWSNQPQHF
TRBJ2-3,16,NA,TRBV7-9,NA,TGTGCCAGCAGCTTAGCCAGACAAATCCTCACAGATACGCAGTATTTT,CASSLARQILTDTQYF
TRBJ1-1,14,NA,TRBV5-1,TRBD1,TGCGCCAGCAGCTCCTTACAGGGGATCGCTGAAGCTTTCTTT,CASSSLQGIAEAFF
TRBJ2-7,13,NA,TRBV4-1,NA,TGCGCCAGCAGGTCAAAGGGAGCGGGCGAGCAGTACTTC,CASRSKGAGEQYF
TRBJ1-1,14,NA,TRBV5-8,TRBD1,TGTGCCAGCAGCTCGGACAGGGCGAACACTGAAGCTTTCTTT,CASSSDRANTEAFF
TRBJ2-5,14,NA,TRBV6-2/TRBV6-3,NA,TGTGCCAGCAGCCCCGGGACTTTCCAAGAGACCCAGTACTTC,CASSPGTFQETQYF
TRBJ1-1,12,NA,TRBV4-3,NA,TGCGCCAGTACAGGAATGGACACTGAAGCTTTCTTT,CASTGMDTEAFF
TRBJ2-3,15,NA,TRBV7-9,TRBD2,TGTGCCAGCAGCCTTAGCGGGACTAGCACAGATACGCAGTATTTT,CASSLSGTSTDTQYF
TRBJ1-1,12,NA,TRBV3-1/TRBV3-2,NA,TGTGCCAGCAGCCAAGCAGGCACTGAAGCTTTCTTT,CASSQAGTEAFF
TRBJ2-6,15,NA,TRBV10-3,TRBD1,TGTGCCATCCGGGACAGTATAGATGGGGCCAACGTCCTGACTTTC,CAIRDSIDGANVLTF
TRBJ1-1,13,NA,TRBV19,TRBD1,TGTGCCAGTAGTTCACAGGGGCGCACTGAAGCTTTCTTT,CASSSQGRTEAFF
TRBJ2-1,15,NA,TRBV20-1,NA,TGCAGTGCTAGTGGGGGGTGGGTTTACCTCAATGAGCAGTTCTTC,CSASGGWVYLNEQFF
TRBJ1-2,16,NA,TRBV15,TRBD1,TGTGCCACCAGCAGAGATAAGGAAGGGGGCATAGATGGCTACACCTTC,CATSRDKEGGIDGYTF
TRBJ1-2,12,NA,TRBV2,NA,TGTGCCAGCAGCCGGGACGGCTATGGCTACACCTTC,CASSRDGYGYTF
TRBJ1-6,17,NA,TRBV5-1,NA,TGCGCCAGCAGCCCGAGTATTTTGGACAGCTATAATTCACCCCTCCACTTT,CASSPSILDSYNSPLHF
TRBJ1-6,16,NA,TRBV27,NA,TGTGCCAGCAGTCGGAGGACAGCACTCAGGAATTCACCCCTCCACTTT,CASSRRTALRNSPLHF
TRBJ1-5,16,once,TRBV6-5,NA,TGTGCCAGCAGTTACGGGGGGGCGAGGGATAATCAGCCCCAGCATTTT,CASSYGGARDNQPQHF
TRBJ1-2,12,NA,TRBV5-1,TRBD1,TGCGCCAGCAGCTTGGATACAGGGGCGAACACCTTC,CASSLDTGANTF
TRBJ2-7,13,NA,TRBV5-4,NA,TGTGCCAGCAGCTTCGGCCAGACCTACGAGCAGTACTTC,CASSFGQTYEQYF
TRBJ1-2,13,NA,TRBV27,NA,TGTGCCAGCAGTTTATCCGGAAACTATGGCTACACCTTC,CASSLSGNYGYTF
TRBJ1-3,15,NA,TRBV7-6,NA,TGTGCCAGCAGGGCCAGTGACTACTCTGGAAACACCATATATTTT,CASRASDYSGNTIYF
TRBJ2-2,11,NA,TRBV30,NA,TGTGCCTGGCCTATTAGCGGGGAGCTGTTTTTT,CAWPISGELFF
TRBJ1-2,15,NA,TRBV9,TRBD1,TGTGCCAGCAGCGTAGATTCCGGGACAGGTATAGGGTACACCTTC,CASSVDSGTGIGYTF
TRBJ2-1,16,once,TRBV11-2,TRBD1,TGTGCCAGCAGCTTAACTCAGGGACAGGGGGCGCCTGAGCAGTTCTTC,CASSLTQGQGAPEQFF
TRBJ2-2,15,NA,TRBV2,NA,TGTGCCAGCAGTGTTTTAGAGGGCAACACCGGGGAGCTGTTTTTT,CASSVLEGNTGELFF
TRBJ2-7,14,NA,TRBV21-1,NA,TGTGCCAGCAGCAAAGTGGGACAGGGATACGAGCAGTACTTC,CASSKVGQGYEQYF
TRBJ2-4,19,NA,TRBV7-9,TRBD2,TGTGCCAGCAGCTTAGTCGACGCGGGGAGGGCCCTAGCCAAAAACATTCAGTACTTC,CASSLVDAGRALAKNIQYF
TRBJ2-2,15,NA,TRBV5-3,NA,TGTGCCAGAACTCGAGGGACTGTGAACACCGGGGAGCTGTTTTTT,CARTRGTVNTGELFF
TRBJ1-2,20,NA,TRBV2,TRBD1,TGTGCCAGCAGTGAATTAAGAGGCGGGGACAGGGGGTCGGCTAGGTATGGCTACACCTTC,CASSELRGGDRGSARYGYTF
TRBJ1-2,14,NA,TRBV6-5,NA,TGTGCCAGCAGTTACCAAACAGGAACGTATGGCTACACCTTC,CASSYQTGTYGYTF
TRBJ1-4,15,NA,TRBV2,NA,TGTGCCAGCAGTGATGAAGGGAAAGGGAGTGAAAAACTGTTTTTT,CASSDEGKGSEKLFF
TRBJ2-7,15,NA,TRBV7-2,NA,TGTGCCAGCAGCTTAATGTGGCAGGGTGGACCCGAGCAGTACTTC,CASSLMWQGGPEQYF
TRBJ2-2,15,NA,TRBV7-3,NA,TGTGCCAGCAGCTCCCGGGCGGGGATCACCGGGGAGCTGTTTTTT,CASSSRAGITGELFF
TRBJ1-2,15,NA,TRBV11-2,NA,TGTGCCAGCAGCACACGGGGCAGCGCTAACTATGGCTACACCTTC,CASSTRGSANYGYTF
TRBJ1-6,15,NA,TRBV11-1,NA,TGTGCCAGCAGCTTAATTCCAGGGTTCGATTCACCCCTCCACTTT,CASSLIPGFDSPLHF
TRBJ1-2,13,once,TRBV19,NA,TGTGCTAGTAGTATCTTCGCGTCCGATGGCTACACCTTC,CASSIFASDGYTF
TRBJ2-1,13,NA,TRBV5-1,NA,TGCGCCAGCAGCTTGGATATGTCGTGGGAGCAGTTCTTC,CASSLDMSWEQFF
TRBJ1-1,13,NA,TRBV4-3,NA,TGCGCCAGCAGCCGGGCGGTAGGGACTGAAGCTTTCTTT,CASSRAVGTEAFF
TRBJ1-6,18,NA,TRBV4-2,NA,TGTGCCAGCAGCCAATCGACAGTAGGGGATTTTTATAATTCACCCCTCCACTTT,CASSQSTVGDFYNSPLHF
TRBJ2-3,15,NA,TRBV3-1/TRBV3-2,NA,TGTGCCAGCAGCCAAGTAGGAGGGGGGCTAGGAACGCAGTATTTT,CASSQVGGGLGTQYF
TRBJ2-7,14,NA,TRBV14,NA,TGTGCCAGCAGCCAAGTAGGCCTGTCCTACGAGCAGTACTTC,CASSQVGLSYEQYF
TRBJ1-3,15,NA,TRBV25-1,NA,TGTGCCAGCAGTGAATTTAGAGGCCAGCCAAACACCATATATTTT,CASSEFRGQPNTIYF
TRBJ1-1,13,NA,TRBV6-5,NA,TGTGCCAGCAGCAAAAACCGGGACACTGAAGCTTTCTTT,CASSKNRDTEAFF